This TCR beta chain is drawn from a study of T cells after yellow fever vaccination. Study-wide background: Preparation used SMART-Seq v4 Ultra Low Input for the low-cell-number fractions. General study findings and limits: FACS-sorted repertoires could contain abundant clonotypes contaminating from the bulk population. Post-booster repertoires again held most primary-vaccination clones (about 96% CD4, just under 90% CD8).

Remarks on this clonotype: What it recognizes is unknown.

Germline V gene lookup returns CDR1 MGHRA and CDR2 YSYEKL. Trimming left V 7 bases short and J 7 bases short, with 21 bases between. The CDR3 is made up of 15 amino acids. Production of TCR cDNA was by 5'RACE template switching, which also added a universal primer site and UMIs. TCRdb called the 5' RACE reads again in MiXCR, with one record for every CDR3 protein. The profile shows 300,000 to 450,000 distinct CDR3 sequences, around 8.1% of them singletons. The chain links TRBV4-1 to TRBJ2-3; TRBD2 is a possible D gene (6 bases). Sequenced material: PBMCs, taken around 45 days after the first yellow fever vaccination. The sequence was collected from a man aged 18-30 years who received the YFV17D yellow fever vaccine. Here the CDR3 reads CASMALGGVPNTQYF. The CDR3 region has the DNA TGCGCCAGCATGGCCCTGGGCGGGGTCCCTAATACGCAGTATTTT.